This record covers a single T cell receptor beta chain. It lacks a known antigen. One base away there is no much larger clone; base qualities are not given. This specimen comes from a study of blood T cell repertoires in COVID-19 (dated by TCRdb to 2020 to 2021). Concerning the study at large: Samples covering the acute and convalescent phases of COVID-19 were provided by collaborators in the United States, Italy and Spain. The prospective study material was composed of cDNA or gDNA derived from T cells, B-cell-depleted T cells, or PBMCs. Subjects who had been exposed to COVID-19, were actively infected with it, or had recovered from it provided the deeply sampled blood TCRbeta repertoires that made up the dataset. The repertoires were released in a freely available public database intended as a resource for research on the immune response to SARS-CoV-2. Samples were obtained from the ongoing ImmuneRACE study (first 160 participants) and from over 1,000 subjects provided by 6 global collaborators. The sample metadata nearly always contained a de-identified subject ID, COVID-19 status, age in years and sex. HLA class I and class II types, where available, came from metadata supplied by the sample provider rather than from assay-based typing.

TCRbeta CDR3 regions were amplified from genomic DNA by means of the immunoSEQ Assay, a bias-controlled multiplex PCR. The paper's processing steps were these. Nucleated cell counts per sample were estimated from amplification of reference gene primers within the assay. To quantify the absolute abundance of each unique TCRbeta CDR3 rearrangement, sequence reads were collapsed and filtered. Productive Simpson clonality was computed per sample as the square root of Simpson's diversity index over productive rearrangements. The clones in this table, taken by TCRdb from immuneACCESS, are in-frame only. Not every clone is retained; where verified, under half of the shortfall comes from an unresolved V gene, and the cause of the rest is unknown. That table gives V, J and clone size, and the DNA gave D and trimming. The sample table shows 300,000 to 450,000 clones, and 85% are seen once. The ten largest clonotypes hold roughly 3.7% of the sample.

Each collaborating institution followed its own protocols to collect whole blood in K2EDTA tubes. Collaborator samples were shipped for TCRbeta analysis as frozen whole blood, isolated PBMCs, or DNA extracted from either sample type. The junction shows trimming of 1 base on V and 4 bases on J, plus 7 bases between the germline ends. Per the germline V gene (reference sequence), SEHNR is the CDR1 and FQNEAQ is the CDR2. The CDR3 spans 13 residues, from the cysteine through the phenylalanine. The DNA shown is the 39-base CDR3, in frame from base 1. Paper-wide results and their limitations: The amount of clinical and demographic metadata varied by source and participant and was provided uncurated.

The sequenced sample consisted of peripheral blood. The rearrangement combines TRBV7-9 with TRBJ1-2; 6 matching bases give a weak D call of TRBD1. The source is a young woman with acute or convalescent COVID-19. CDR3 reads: CASSLEGVYGYTF. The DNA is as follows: TGTGCCAGCAGCTTAGAGGGGGTCTATGGCTACACCTTC.